A selection of T cell receptor beta chains follows, all from one sample in a study of blood T cells in healthy people across ages. A single record per CDR3 protein comes from TCRdb applying MiXCR to the 5' RACE reads. The sample contains 1.5 million to 2 million distinct CDR3 sequences, around 48% of which appear only once. The sample consisted of blood. The receptors were gathered from a woman between 35 and 50 years old in good health. Both conserved end residues are part of each CDR3. Fields, in order: clone size, J gene, V gene, CDR3 length, CDR3 protein. Only some rows state a clone size, as once, few, many or a class for expanded clones.

clone_size: NA; j_call: TRBJ2-7; v_call: TRBV15; cdr3_length: 19; cdr3_aa: CATSTYPGQGVFSSGEQYF
clone_size: few; j_call: TRBJ2-1; v_call: TRBV4-3; cdr3_length: 14; cdr3_aa: CASSQTPRAPRQFF
clone_size: NA; j_call: TRBJ2-3; v_call: TRBV20-1; cdr3_length: 12; cdr3_aa: CSAREYRNTQYF
clone_size: few; j_call: TRBJ2-1; v_call: TRBV7-2; cdr3_length: 15; cdr3_aa: CASSLKSGSYNEQFF
clone_size: NA; j_call: TRBJ2-3; v_call: TRBV5-1; cdr3_length: 12; cdr3_aa: CASNTRTDTQYF
clone_size: few; j_call: TRBJ2-4; v_call: TRBV28; cdr3_length: 17; cdr3_aa: CASSLWMWAGSKNIQYF
clone_size: NA; j_call: TRBJ1-2; v_call: TRBV12-3/TRBV12-4; cdr3_length: 13; cdr3_aa: CASSLRQGNGYTF
clone_size: few; j_call: TRBJ2-5; v_call: TRBV4-1; cdr3_length: 17; cdr3_aa: CASSQVQLAGVHGTQYF
clone_size: NA; j_call: TRBJ2-5; v_call: TRBV15; cdr3_length: 15; cdr3_aa: CATSTTGTIQETQYF
clone_size: once; j_call: TRBJ1-2; v_call: TRBV12-3/TRBV12-4; cdr3_length: 20; cdr3_aa: CASSLRATTINTFANSGYTF
clone_size: NA; j_call: TRBJ1-6; v_call: TRBV5-1; cdr3_length: 15; cdr3_aa: CASSWEQGKDSPLHF
clone_size: few; j_call: TRBJ2-1; v_call: TRBV4-3; cdr3_length: 15; cdr3_aa: CASSQEARGYNEQFF
clone_size: NA; j_call: TRBJ2-5; v_call: TRBV13; cdr3_length: 12; cdr3_aa: CASSLVSETRYF
clone_size: NA; j_call: TRBJ1-1; v_call: TRBV7-9; cdr3_length: 15; cdr3_aa: CASSLAVGVNTEAFF
clone_size: NA; j_call: TRBJ2-7; v_call: TRBV27; cdr3_length: 17; cdr3_aa: CASRDGLRAASSYEQYF
clone_size: NA; j_call: TRBJ1-2; v_call: TRBV5-1; cdr3_length: 13; cdr3_aa: CASRGQGLRGYTF
clone_size: few; j_call: TRBJ2-3; v_call: TRBV4-3; cdr3_length: 20; cdr3_aa: CASSQDRTVTGTGVLDTQYF
clone_size: few; j_call: TRBJ1-1; v_call: TRBV7-2; cdr3_length: 13; cdr3_aa: CASSLRRNTEAFF
clone_size: NA; j_call: TRBJ2-1; v_call: TRBV6-6; cdr3_length: 16; cdr3_aa: CASTILPGLNHNEQFF
clone_size: NA; j_call: TRBJ1-1; v_call: TRBV27; cdr3_length: 12; cdr3_aa: CASSGFGTEAFF
clone_size: few; j_call: TRBJ2-5; v_call: TRBV7-2; cdr3_length: 16; cdr3_aa: CASSIAWGRGQETQYF
clone_size: NA; j_call: TRBJ2-1; v_call: TRBV20-1; cdr3_length: 12; cdr3_aa: CSASGRIYEQFF
clone_size: NA; j_call: TRBJ2-3; v_call: TRBV20-1; cdr3_length: 13; cdr3_aa: CSARDRSMDTQYF
clone_size: NA; j_call: TRBJ2-1; v_call: TRBV7-2; cdr3_length: 14; cdr3_aa: CAAFRGQPYNEQFF